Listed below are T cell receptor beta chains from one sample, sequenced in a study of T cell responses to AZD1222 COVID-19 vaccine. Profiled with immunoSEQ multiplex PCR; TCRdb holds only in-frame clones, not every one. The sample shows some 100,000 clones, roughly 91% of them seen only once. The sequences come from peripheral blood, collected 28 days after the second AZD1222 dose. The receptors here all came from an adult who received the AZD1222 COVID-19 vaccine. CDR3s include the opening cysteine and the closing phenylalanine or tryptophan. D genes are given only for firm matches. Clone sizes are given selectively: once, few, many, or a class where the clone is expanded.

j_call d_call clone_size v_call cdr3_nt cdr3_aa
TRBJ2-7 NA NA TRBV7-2 TGTGCCAGCAGCCCGCAACAGTACGAGCAGTACTTC CASSPQQYEQYF
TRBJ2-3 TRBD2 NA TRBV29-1 TGCAGCGTTGAACCTCCGCGGGGGGTCAGGCCCACAGATACGCAGTATTTT CSVEPPRGVRPTDTQYF
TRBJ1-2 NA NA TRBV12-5 TGTGCTAGTGGTCCAGGATCCGGCCTAGGCGGCTACACCTTC CASGPGSGLGGYTF
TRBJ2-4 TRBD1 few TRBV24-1 TGTGCCACCAGTGACTCCACGACAGGGGCGGCCAAAAACATTCAGTACTTC CATSDSTTGAAKNIQYF
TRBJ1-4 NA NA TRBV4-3 TGCGCCAGCAGCCAAGACAGGGCTGAAAAACTGTTTTTT CASSQDRAEKLFF
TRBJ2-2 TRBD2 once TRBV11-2 TGTGCCAGCAGCTTAGAGTGGGGGGGCACCGGGGAGCTGTTTTTT CASSLEWGGTGELFF
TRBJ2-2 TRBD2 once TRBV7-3 TGTGCCAGCAGAGAACCTGGGTCGGGAGGGCCCGGGGAGCTGTTTTTT CASREPGSGGPGELFF
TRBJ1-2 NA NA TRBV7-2 TGTGCCAGCAGCCCACTTCGAGCGGCAGAAACTAACTATGGCTACACCTTC CASSPLRAAETNYGYTF
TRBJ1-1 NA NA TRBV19 TGTGCCAGTAGTATAGTCGGGGATGACACTGAAGCTTTCTTT CASSIVGDDTEAFF
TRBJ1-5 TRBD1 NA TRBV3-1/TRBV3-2 TGTGCCAGCAGCAGGGGGACAGTCAATCAGCCCCAGCATTTT CASSRGTVNQPQHF
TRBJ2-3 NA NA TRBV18 TGTGCCAGCTCTCGAGAGGCTAGCACAGATACGCAGTATTTT CASSREASTDTQYF
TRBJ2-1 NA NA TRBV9 TGTGCCAGCAGCGTAGATGGGGCATTTGGCCTCCGGAATGAGCAGTTCTTC CASSVDGAFGLRNEQFF
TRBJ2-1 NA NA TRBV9 TGTGCCAGCAGCATCGTTCTAGGGGCTGAGCAGTTCTTC CASSIVLGAEQFF
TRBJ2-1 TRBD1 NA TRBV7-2 TGTGCCAGCAGCCGGGACAGGGGGCATCATGAGCAGTTCTTC CASSRDRGHHEQFF
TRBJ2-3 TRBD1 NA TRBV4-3 TGCGCCAGCAGCCAATTTTCCGGGACAGGCACAGATACGCAGTATTTT CASSQFSGTGTDTQYF
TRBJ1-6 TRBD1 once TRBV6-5 TGTGCCAGCAGGGACAGGGTGATTTCACCCCTCCACTTT CASRDRVISPLHF
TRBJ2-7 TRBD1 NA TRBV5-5 TGTGCCAGCAGCTCGAGTTTATCGCGTGGGACAGGGGGCTCCTACGAGCAGTACTTC CASSSSLSRGTGGSYEQYF
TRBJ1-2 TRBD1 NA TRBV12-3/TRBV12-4 TGTGCCAGCAGCAGGACAGGGGATTATGGCTACACCTTC CASSRTGDYGYTF
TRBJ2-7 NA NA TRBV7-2 TGTGCCAGCAGCCTGACCCCGGGCCCCCAAACCTACGAGCAGTACTTC CASSLTPGPQTYEQYF
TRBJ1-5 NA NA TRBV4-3 TGCGCCAGCAGCCAAGAAATCCGCAATCAGCCCCAGCATTTT CASSQEIRNQPQHF
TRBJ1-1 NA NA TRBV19 TGTGCCAGTACCATCGGGGGTGGCATGAACACTGAAGCTTTCTTT CASTIGGGMNTEAFF
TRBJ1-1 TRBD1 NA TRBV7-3 TGTGCCAGCAGCACGACAGGGATTGGGACTGAAGCTTTCTTT CASSTTGIGTEAFF
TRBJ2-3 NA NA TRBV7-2 TGTGCCAGCAGCCCCACCCGGGGGGCGGGAACCACAGATACGCAGTATTTT CASSPTRGAGTTDTQYF
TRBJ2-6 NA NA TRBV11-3 TGTGCCAGCAGTCCCGCCCGGGGCTCTGGGGCCAACGTCCTGACTTTC CASSPARGSGANVLTF
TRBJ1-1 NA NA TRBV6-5 TGTGCCAGCACCAGAAGGACGGGACAAGGAGCTTTCTTT CASTRRTGQGAFF
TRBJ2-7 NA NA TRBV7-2 TGTGCCAGCAGCTTAACGGGTCCGGCGGACTTC CASSLTGPADF
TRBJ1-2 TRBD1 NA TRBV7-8 TGTGCCAGCAGCTTAGGTCGGACTATGGACAGGAGTGGTGGCTACACCTTC CASSLGRTMDRSGGYTF
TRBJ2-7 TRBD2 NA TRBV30 TGTGCCTGGAGTGTCGGGGGGGCCTCTTACGAGCAGTACTTC CAWSVGGASYEQYF
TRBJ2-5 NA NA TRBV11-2 TGTGCCAGCAGCTTAGAGGGAGAGACCCAGTACTTC CASSLEGETQYF
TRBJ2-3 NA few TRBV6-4 TGTGCCAGCAGTGAACAGGGTGACCGGGATACGCAGTATTTT CASSEQGDRDTQYF
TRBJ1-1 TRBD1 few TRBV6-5 TGTGCCAGCAGTTACTCAGGACAGGCCCCTGAAGCTTTCTTT CASSYSGQAPEAFF
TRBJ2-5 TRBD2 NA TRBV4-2 TGTGCCAGCAGCCAACCGACTAGCAGGACGAGGGAGACCCAGTACTTC CASSQPTSRTRETQYF
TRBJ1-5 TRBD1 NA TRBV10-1 TGCGCCAGCAGGGGGGGACAGCCCAACTATAGCAATCAGCCCCAGCATTTT CASRGGQPNYSNQPQHF
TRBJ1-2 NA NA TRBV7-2 TGTGCCAGCAGCTTAGGACAGGTCTATGGCTACACCTTC CASSLGQVYGYTF
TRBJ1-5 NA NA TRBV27 TGTGCCAGCAGTTTGGGGCAGGGCTTAAAGCCCCAGCATTTT CASSLGQGLKPQHF
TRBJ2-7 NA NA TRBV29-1 TGCAGCGTTGTCACGGGGACCTACGAGCAGTACTTC CSVVTGTYEQYF
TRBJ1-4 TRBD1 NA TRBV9 TGTGCCAGCAGCGCTCAAGGACAGGTCCCTAATGAAAAACTGTTTTTT CASSAQGQVPNEKLFF
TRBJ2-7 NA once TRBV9 TGTGCCAGCAGCGTAGTTTGGGGGGACCACGAGCAGTACTTC CASSVVWGDHEQYF
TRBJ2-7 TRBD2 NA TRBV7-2 TGTGCCAGCAGCCCGGGACTAGCGGGGGCCTACGAGCAGTACTTC CASSPGLAGAYEQYF
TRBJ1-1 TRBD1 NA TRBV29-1 TGCAGCGGTAACAGGGGAAACACTGAAGCTTTCTTT CSGNRGNTEAFF
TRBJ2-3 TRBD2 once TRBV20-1 TGCAGTGCTAGTACTAGCGGACGCACAGATACGCAGTATTTT CSASTSGRTDTQYF
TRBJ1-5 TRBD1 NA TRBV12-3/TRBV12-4 TGTGCCAGCAGTTGGGACAGAAATCAGCCCCAGCATTTT CASSWDRNQPQHF
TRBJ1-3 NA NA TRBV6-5 TGTGCCGTAACACAGGGACCTGGAAACACCATATATTTT CAVTQGPGNTIYF
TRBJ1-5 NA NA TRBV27 TGTGCCAGCAGTTTTGAACAGGGCGGTCAGCCCCAGCATTTT CASSFEQGGQPQHF
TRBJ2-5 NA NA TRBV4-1 TGCGCCAGCAGCCAAGACCCGTCGGGGATCCAGTACTTC CASSQDPSGIQYF
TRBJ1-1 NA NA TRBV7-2 TGTGCCAGCAGCTCCCCGAGGGGGTGGGCTGAAGCTTTCTTT CASSSPRGWAEAFF
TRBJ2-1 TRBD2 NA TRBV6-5 TGTGCCAGCAGACCTGGACTAGCGGGAGAGGTAGAGCAGTTCTTC CASRPGLAGEVEQFF
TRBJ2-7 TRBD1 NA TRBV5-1 TGCGCCTGCTGTAGGGACAGGGGACACGAGCAGTACTTC CACCRDRGHEQYF
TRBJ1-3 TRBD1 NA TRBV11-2 TGTGCCAGCAGCTTAGGAGGACAGGGGGCAAGAGGAAACACCATATATTTT CASSLGGQGARGNTIYF